What follows are 19 T cell receptor beta chains derived from one specimen sequenced in a study of CD8+ T cells in alopecia areata. Reverse transcription of extracted RNA yielded cDNA, which provided the sequencing template. Generated by immunoSEQ multiplex PCR, the TCRdb table keeps only in-frame clones and is missing some. This table holds around 150,000 clones, less than 70% found once. Treatment meaning: oral pan-JAK inhibitor, 5-10 mg twice daily. The source material was CD4+ T cells sorted from blood, sampled at week 24, from a patient treated with tofacitinib. These receptors were obtained from a human donor with alopecia areata.

V usage is TRBV4-1 and J usage is TRBJ1-2; 8 bases line up with TRBD1. The germline CDR1 and CDR2 sequences are MGHRA and YSYEKL. With 0 bases clipped from V and 8 bases from J, the junction kept 5 bases outside the gene matches. The CDR3 sequence is 14 residues long. In DNA form, the CDR3 reads TGCGCCAGCAGCCAAGAGCGGACAGGGACCGGCTACACCTTC. This codes for CASSQERTGTGYTF.

V gene TRBV29-1 combines with J gene TRBJ2-5; no reliable D call. Germline lookup yields CDR1 SQVTM and CDR2 ANQGSEA. This CDR3 spans 15 amino acids. Trimming cost V 3 bases and J 1 base, with 15 bases left between them. CDR3 sequence: CSVDRSSRSQETQYF. The CDR3 DNA follows: TGCAGCGTTGACCGTTCCAGCCGAAGCCAAGAGACCCAGTACTTC.

The chain couples TRBV5-1 to TRBJ1-2; perhaps TRBD1 as D (5 bases). V gave up 4 bases and J gave up 6 bases, with 19 bases separating them. There are 15 residues in the CDR3. In germline, CDR1 is SGHRS, CDR2 YFSETQ. In DNA, the CDR3 is TGCGCCAGCAGCAGTCAGGACACCTCTACCAATGGCTACACCTTC. Protein sequence: CASSSQDTSTNGYTF.

This clone was found once. The chain combines TRBV5-1 with TRBJ2-7; D may be TRBD2 (6 bases). Germline CDR1 and CDR2: SGHRS and YFSETQ. Trimming shortened V by 4 bases and J by 3 bases, and 14 bases separated the two germline ends. The CDR3 has 14 amino acids. In DNA form, the CDR3 reads TGCGCCAGCAGCCCAGACACGGGGGACTACGAGCAGTACTTC. The encoded protein is CASSPDTGDYEQYF.

This chain joins TRBV7-9 and TRBJ2-3, with D perhaps matching TRBD1 or TRBD2 (7 bases each). The CDR3 has 15 residues. Trimming took 4 bases from V and 2 from J, leaving 13 bases between them. Germline-derived CDR1 and CDR2 are SEHNR and FQNEAQ (reference sequence). CDR3 DNA sequence: TGTGCCAGCAGCTCTCAGGGGGGGCACACAGATACGCAGTATTTT. Encoded protein: CASSSQGGHTDTQYF.

The chain employs TRBV11-2 and TRBJ2-7; D possibly uses TRBD1 or TRBD2 (6 bases each). Trimming removed 7 bases from V and 6 bases from J, with 10 bases in between. This CDR3 region has 11 residues. Germline V CDR1 and CDR2: SGHAT, FQNNGV. For the CDR3, the DNA is TGTGCCAGCACACAGGGAGGCGAGCAGTACTTC. This gives the protein CASTQGGEQYF.

In the case of this clone: The same CDR3 also results from other DNA sequences found in this sample. This chain joins TRBV25-1 and TRBJ1-3; no firm D call. CDR3 length: 12 residues. V lost 4 bases and J 4 bases, leaving 5 bases between the germline ends. Germline V gives CDR1 MGHDK, CDR2 SYGVNS. The CDR3 DNA reads TGTGCCAGCAGTGTCAGCGGAAACACCATATATTTT. Protein sequence: CASSVSGNTIYF.

This chain joins TRBV27 and TRBJ1-2; D is possibly TRBD1 (6 bases). Germline V gene data show CDR1 as MNHEY and CDR2 as SMNVEV (reference sequence). The CDR3 is 14 residues long. Trimming took off 7 bases at V and 4 bases at J, with 16 bases between the two ends. The CDR3 is CASKARGGIYGYTF. CDR3 bases: TGTGCCAGCAAAGCAAGGGGGGGGATCTATGGCTACACCTTC.

The chain employs TRBV11-3 and TRBJ2-5; 10 bases match TRBD1. Germline CDR1 reads SGHNT; CDR2 reads YENEEA. J was trimmed by 5 bases and V by 5 bases; bases with no gene match: 5. The CDR3 has 14 amino acids. CDR3 in DNA: TGTGCCAGCAGCCCGACAGGGGGCTTGGAGACCCAGTACTTC. This codes for CASSPTGGLETQYF.

On this clone: Relative to the germline gene, one junction end is altered; a read error may explain this. V gene TRBV7-7 combines with J gene TRBJ2-5, with 10 bases aligning to TRBD1. There are 15 residues in the CDR3. The germline V gene encodes CDR1 SSHAT and CDR2 FNYEAQ (reference sequence). The chain's CDR3 is CASSPGQGIEETQYF. CDR3 nucleotides: TGTGCTAGCAGCCCGGGACAGGGGATAGAAGAGACCCAGTACTTC.

This clone appeared a few times. This chain links TRBV15 with TRBJ2-7; no clear D gene. The CDR3 is 15 amino acids. The ends were cut back, 4 bases at V and 4 bases at J, with 17 bases in the middle. Looked up from germline, CDR1 is LNHNV and CDR2 is YYDKDF (reference sequence). The CDR3 sequence is CATSKSGAGNYEQYF. The CDR3 bases are TGTGCCACCAGCAAGTCGGGTGCAGGCAATTACGAGCAGTACTTC.

The chain is built from TRBV6-5 and TRBJ1-1, with 11 bases aligning to TRBD1. The V segment lost 1 base and the J segment 3 bases; nucleotides outside the gene matches: 4. Germline loops: CDR1 MNHEY, CDR2 SVGAGI. The CDR3 runs to 16 residues. Here the CDR3 DNA reads TGTGCCAGCAGTTACTACGGGACAGGGGGGGACACTGAAGCTTTCTTT. Protein product: CASSYYGTGGDTEAFF.

The chain has TRBV29-1 and TRBJ2-7; 9 bases map to TRBD1. There are 13 residues in the CDR3. With V trimmed by 4 bases and J by 8 bases, 9 bases remained unmatched. Germline CDR1 reads SQVTM; CDR2 reads ANQGSEA. CDR3 sequence: CSVVLKTGGKQYF. CDR3 nucleotides: TGCAGCGTTGTTCTAAAGACAGGGGGAAAGCAGTACTTC.

V is TRBV30 and J is TRBJ2-3; 11 bases match TRBD2. The CDR3 has 14 amino acids. Germline V lookup: CDR1 GTSNPN, CDR2 SVGIG (reference sequence). V trimming: 3 bases; J trimming: 6 bases; junction bases outside the gene matches: 5. Written as DNA, the CDR3 is TGTGCCTGGAGCACTAGCGGGGGTCGGGATACGCAGTATTTT. Its translation is CAWSTSGGRDTQYF.

The V call is TRBV5-4, the J call TRBJ1-6, with D possibly being TRBD1 (6 bases). The CDR3 totals 14 residues. Per germline, CDR1 SGHNT and CDR2 YYREEE (reference sequence). The V and J ends lost 2 bases and 7 bases respectively, with 10 bases between them. This CDR3 is CASSLKGGNSPLHF. The CDR3 DNA reads TGTGCCAGCAGCTTAAAAGGGGGGAATTCACCCCTCCACTTT. The full variable domain, completed using reference TRBV5-4 and TRBJ1-6, is ETGVTQSPTHLIKTRGQQVTLRCSSQSGHNTVSWYQQALGQGPQFIFQYYREEENGRGNFPPRFSGLQFPNYSSELNVNALELDDSALYLCASSLKGGNSPLHFGNGTRLTVT.

The gene calls are TRBV25-1 and TRBJ2-2, with 9 bases fitting TRBD2. Unmatched junction bases numbered 11, after V lost 5 bases and J lost 4 bases. The CDR3 extends over 17 amino acids. CDR1 is MGHDK, CDR2 SYGVNS, per germline. DNA of the CDR3: TGTGCCAGCAGTTTTCGCGGGGGGGCCTCGGGCACCGGGGAGCTGTTTTTT. Translated: CASSFRGGASGTGELFF.

The chain has TRBV6-1 and TRBJ1-2; no firm D call. The length of the CDR3 is 12 residues. Trimming stripped 4 bases from V and 3 bases from J, with 6 bases between. Per germline, CDR1 MNHNS and CDR2 SASEGT. In DNA, the CDR3 is TGTGCCAGCAGTGTCGGTTACTATGGCTACACCTTC. Protein sequence: CASSVGYYGYTF.

This chain uses TRBV15 with TRBJ2-7; 8 bases map to TRBD1. This CDR3 contains 15 residues. CDR1 LNHNV and CDR2 YYDKDF come from the germline V gene (reference sequence). Unmatched junction bases numbered 13, after V lost 3 bases and J lost 9 bases. The chain's CDR3 is CATSRTGTGGSVQYF. As DNA, the CDR3 is TGTGCCACCAGCAGGACCGGGACAGGCGGCTCCGTGCAGTACTTC.

This clone was recorded only once. Here the CDR3 reads CSVGTGGEGQYF. CDR3 bases: TGCAGCGTGGGGACAGGGGGCGAGGGGCAGTACTTC. The chain combines TRBV29-1 with TRBJ2-7, with 12 positions matching TRBD1. The germline CDR1 and CDR2 sequences are SQVTM and ANQGSEA. The CDR3 is 12 amino acids. V was pared by 6 bases and J by 9 bases, with 6 bases of the junction left unmatched.